These T cell receptor beta chains were read from a single sample in a study of blood T cell repertoires in COVID-19. TCRdb's table, derived via immunoSEQ multiplex PCR, lists solely in-frame clones and lacks some. This table has about 220,000 clones, roughly 80% appearing once. The source material was PBMCs or T cells enriched from blood (not recorded which). The receptors were sampled from a woman aged 40 to 50 with acute COVID-19. CDR3s leave out the opening cysteine and the closing phenylalanine or tryptophan. Clone size appears in some rows only: once, few, many, or a class for an expanded clone.

TRBV7-4,few,TRBJ1-3,ASSSSPGSLEDTIY
TRBV12-3/TRBV12-4,NA,TRBJ2-3,ASSSRADTQY
TRBV21-1,NA,TRBJ2-6,ARRDRGSSGANVLT
TRBV15,few,TRBJ1-3,ATSRDRQGGNTIY
TRBV3-1/TRBV3-2,few,TRBJ1-6,ASSQGQGKNSPLH
TRBV10-2,NA,TRBJ1-1,ASSEPWTGGMNTEAF
TRBV19,NA,TRBJ2-4,ASSITGSGGHQAKNIQY
TRBV19,NA,TRBJ2-3,ASSLHGGGSPDTQY
TRBV9,NA,TRBJ2-7,ASSSGLVGEQY
TRBV19,NA,TRBJ2-7,ASSPYGTDSYEQY
TRBV2,NA,TRBJ1-2,ASSEGTRGGYGYT
TRBV3-1/TRBV3-2,few,TRBJ2-1,ASSPGTRSHNEQF
TRBV11-2,NA,TRBJ1-1,ASSPGTLPWGTEAF
TRBV11-2,NA,TRBJ1-6,ASSLRQSSYNSPLH
TRBV7-8,few,TRBJ1-5,ASSRGGQGGQPQH
TRBV11-2,few,TRBJ2-2,ASSLRPGTSATGELF
TRBV5-5,NA,TRBJ2-2,ASSLAQGGALF
TRBV29-1,NA,TRBJ1-5,SVTGASDNQPQH
TRBV24-1,few,TRBJ1-2,ATSFLTRTGVYGYT
TRBV5-8,NA,TRBJ1-2,AISSLYYGYT
TRBV28,NA,TRBJ1-1,ASRKRKQGAGTEAF
TRBV7-2,NA,TRBJ1-2,ASSRQSAGGYT
TRBV28,NA,TRBJ1-2,ASSLGQNYGYT
TRBV30,NA,TRBJ1-1,AWSAFLRVSAF
TRBV7-3,few,TRBJ2-6,ASSSQGALSGANVLT
TRBV27,NA,TRBJ2-1,ASSFYNRDRGYNEQF
TRBV28,NA,TRBJ1-2,ASSMVTGVYGYT
TRBV5-1,NA,TRBJ2-1,ASSLVSGGEQF
TRBV18,NA,TRBJ2-7,ASSPRSQGAGDEQY
TRBV18,NA,TRBJ1-1,ASSPGTGAYTEAF
TRBV19,NA,TRBJ1-3,ASSLQDLPGNTIY
TRBV28,few,TRBJ1-5,ASRETGGNQPQH
TRBV18,NA,TRBJ2-7,ASSPAASGRSGEQY
TRBV6-1,NA,TRBJ2-7,ASSEAEPAYEQY
TRBV7-2,NA,TRBJ2-1,ASSLVSSGGGNEQF
TRBV4-1,NA,TRBJ2-3,ASSPLPGAPTDTQY
TRBV11-3,NA,TRBJ1-1,ASSPGHSNTEAF
TRBV3-1/TRBV3-2,NA,TRBJ1-1,ASSQVSGGHTEAF
TRBV19,NA,TRBJ1-1,ASKISLMGGRVTEAF
TRBV7-2,NA,TRBJ2-3,ASSSYTDTQY
TRBV6-4,NA,TRBJ2-2,ASRTSGNTGELF
TRBV3-1/TRBV3-2,once,TRBJ1-2,ASSQDLGGYGYT
TRBV7-2,NA,TRBJ2-6,ASSLLTTGANVLT
TRBV2,few,TRBJ1-3,ASPSRAGNTIY
TRBV7-2,NA,TRBJ2-1,ASSSGTSGSGYEQF
TRBV5-1,NA,TRBJ2-5,ASSLQAGGPGETQY
TRBV4-2,few,TRBJ2-6,ASSPTGTGANVLT
TRBV6-5,NA,TRBJ1-4,ASRRGGQGGEKLF
TRBV4-3,few,TRBJ2-5,ASSQNQRETQY
TRBV2,NA,TRBJ2-5,ASSKQPAGKQETQY
TRBV7-9,NA,TRBJ1-6,ASSSSSHGNSPLH
TRBV27,NA,TRBJ2-2,ASSLSPGVTGELF
TRBV29-1,NA,TRBJ1-1,SVEDFGRQGDTEAF
TRBV2,NA,TRBJ1-2,ASSETSFYGYT
TRBV16,NA,TRBJ2-7,ASSQLNRATSYEQY
TRBV7-2,NA,TRBJ1-2,ASSLERTASLGYT
TRBV30,NA,TRBJ2-7,AWTDGTVGAQY
TRBV11-2,few,TRBJ1-3,ASTRIAGHTGNTIY
TRBV9,NA,TRBJ2-5,ASSVGGETQY
TRBV24-1,once,TRBJ1-2,ATSVGAYGYT